This entry lists 20 T cell receptor beta chains sequenced from one sample in a study of blood T cells in healthy people across ages. With a J-beta primer mix and a sample-barcoded 5' primer, a second PCR ran roughly 6 to 11 cycles. TCRdb reprocessed the 5' RACE reads with MiXCR, giving one entry per CDR3 protein. The sample shows about 320,000 distinct CDR3 sequences, around 27% of them seen only once. The sample comprised blood. The receptors derive from a woman aged 70-85 years in good health.

V is TRBV5-1 and J is TRBJ2-1; 13 bases are shared with TRBD2. The V and J ends lost 4 bases and 7 bases, in that order; junction bases with no gene match: 11. CDR1 is SGHRS and CDR2 is YFSETQ in the germline V gene. This CDR3 spans 17 amino acids. CDR3 sequence: CASSPSTSGGSVNEQFF. The DNA for the CDR3 is TGCGCCAGCAGCCCCTCGACTAGCGGGGGGTCGGTGAATGAGCAGTTCTTC.

There are a few counts of this clonotype. This CDR3 reads CASSPPGRTGELFF. As DNA, the CDR3 is TGTGCCAGCAGCCCACCGGGAAGGACCGGGGAGCTGTTTTTT. The chain is built from TRBV4-2 and TRBJ2-2; D perhaps matches TRBD2 (5 bases). Trimming cost V 4 bases and J 5 bases, with 11 bases left between them. CDR3 length: 14 amino acids. Germline V CDR1 and CDR2: LGHNA, YNFKEQ.

This clonotype appeared a few times. V is TRBV5-6 and J is TRBJ2-5; tentatively, D is TRBD1 (6 bases). The V gene lost 1 base and the J gene lost 5 bases, with 12 bases spanning the gap. The length of the CDR3 is 14 residues. CDR1 SGHDT and CDR2 YYEEEE come from the germline V gene. CDR3 DNA sequence: TGTGCCAGCAGCTTGCTGCACAGGGAGGAGACCCAGTACTTC. As protein: CASSLLHREETQYF. The full variable domain, rest sourced from reference TRBV5-6 and TRBJ2-5, is DAGVTQSPTHLIKTRGQQVTLRCSPKSGHDTVSWYQQALGQGPQFIFQYYEEEERQRGNFPDRFSGHQFPNYSSELNVNALLLGDSALYLCASSLLHREETQYFGPGTRLLVL.

The table lists this clonotype with a count of one. This chain links TRBV18 with TRBJ2-4; TRBD2 is a possible D gene (5 bases). V was cut by 6 bases and J by 6 bases, with 15 bases left in between. Germline V gene data show CDR1 as KGHSH and CDR2 as LQKENI. The CDR3 contains 14 residues. The CDR3 loop is CASSRVVHTNIQYF. Here the CDR3 DNA reads TGTGCCAGCTCGCGGGTCGTGCACACAAACATTCAGTACTTC.

This clonotype was counted between two and nine times. The V and J genes are TRBV7-9 and TRBJ1-5; D gene ambiguous. From germline, CDR1 is SEHNR and CDR2 FQNEAQ (reference sequence). The CDR3 consists of 12 residues. Deletions cut 5 bases from V and 4 bases from J, with 6 bases between. The CDR3 reads CASSRANQPQHF. Here the CDR3 DNA reads TGTGCCAGCAGCAGGGCGAATCAGCCCCAGCATTTT.

The gene calls are TRBV25-1 and TRBJ2-5, with TRBD1 matching over 9 bases. Germline CDR1 and CDR2: MGHDK and SYGVNS. Trimming cost V 3 bases and J 5 bases; bases outside gene matches: 10. The CDR3 is 16 amino acids. CDR3 sequence (DNA): TGTGCCAGCAGTGATTCCGGGACAGGGCGACGGGAGACCCAGTACTTC. Encoded protein: CASSDSGTGRRETQYF.

In DNA form, the CDR3 reads TGTGCCAGCAGTCCTAGTCCAGCGGAAGAGACCCAGTACTTC. Protein: CASSPSPAEETQYF. This chain connects TRBV28 to TRBJ2-5; D possibly corresponds to TRBD2 (5 bases). Germline V CDR1 and CDR2: MDHEN, SYDVKM. V dropped 5 bases and J dropped 3 bases, with 13 bases sitting between them. The CDR3 is 14 residues long.

CDR3 sequence reads: CASSKPGQGWPGELFF. The DNA for the CDR3 is TGTGCCAGCAGCAAACCGGGACAGGGTTGGCCCGGGGAGCTGTTTTTT. The V call is TRBV7-8, the J call TRBJ2-2; TRBD1 aligns across 9 bases. The length of the CDR3 is 16 residues. V shed 5 bases and J 6 bases; nucleotides not matched to a gene: 10. The V gene's germline CDR1 is SGHVS and CDR2 FQNEAQ.

This clonotype was seen only a few times. The chain couples TRBV20-1 to TRBJ2-1, with D perhaps given as TRBD1 or TRBD2 (5 bases each). The closer fit of TRBJ2-7 to the DNA end suggests the J call may be wrong. In germline, CDR1 is DFQATT, CDR2 SNEGSKA (reference sequence). The CDR3 runs to 15 residues. Written as DNA, the CDR3 is TGCAGTGCTCAATTAACCGGGACGGGATCCTACGAGCAGTACTTC. Translated, it gives CSAQLTGTGSYEQYF.

This clonotype was detected a few times. A read error may produce the germline difference seen at one junction end. The chain is built from TRBV28 and TRBJ2-6; D is possibly TRBD1 (5 bases). The CDR3 runs 19 residues. Germline loops: CDR1 MDHEN, CDR2 SYDVKM. CDR3 sequence (DNA): TGTGCCAGCAGCTTTGGGGCCTTTCAGGCGAGCTCTGGGGCCAACGTCCCGACTTTC. Translation gives CASSFGAFQASSGANVPTF.

This CDR3 is CASSRGNPLHNEQFF. CDR3 in DNA: TGTGCCAGTAGTCGCGGGAACCCTTTACACAATGAGCAGTTCTTC. The rearrangement uses TRBV19 and TRBJ2-5, with D perhaps matching TRBD2 (6 bases). The J call is uncertain, as TRBJ2-1 better fits the DNA end. The CDR3 is 15 amino acids. Germline V gene lookup returns CDR1 LNHDA and CDR2 SQIVND (reference sequence).

J is TRBJ2-1 and V is TRBV3-1; D not certain. Germline-derived CDR1 and CDR2 are LGHDT and YNNKEL (reference sequence). The CDR3 length is 13 residues. The V gene lost 5 bases and the J gene lost 2 bases, with 7 bases spanning the gap. As DNA, the CDR3 is TGTGCCAGCAGCTGGCGGCCCTACAATGAGCAGTTCTTC. This encodes CASSWRPYNEQFF.

This clonotype was detected only a few times. The chain is built from TRBV15 and TRBJ2-5, with D perhaps assigned TRBD1 or TRBD2 (5 bases each). TRBJ2-1 matches the DNA end more closely, so the J call is doubtful. The CDR3 has 15 residues. Per the germline V gene, CDR1 is LNHNV and CDR2 is YYDKDF (reference sequence). This CDR3 is CATSSYQRGTNEQFF. The CDR3 DNA reads as TGTGCCACCAGCAGTTACCAGCGAGGGACGAATGAGCAGTTCTTC.

The chain links TRBV6-6 to TRBJ2-5, with TRBD1 as a possible D gene (6 bases). Near its end, the DNA agrees better with TRBJ2-7, so the J call may be wrong. CDR1 and CDR2 from the germline V gene are MNHNY and SVGAGI (reference sequence). The CDR3 has 14 amino acids. The CDR3: CASSQGQFIDEQYF. The CDR3 DNA reads as TGTGCCAGCAGCCAAGGACAGTTTATCGACGAGCAGTACTTC.

The chain combines TRBV27 with TRBJ2-3; no clear D gene. The CDR3 has 14 amino acids. Germline CDR1 MNHEY, CDR2 SMNVEV (reference sequence). V was clipped by 7 bases and J by 2 bases, with 13 bases between them. DNA of the CDR3: TGTGCCAGCATCTCTGGTCCGAACACAGATACGCAGTATTTT. This sequence encodes CASISGPNTDTQYF.

The rearrangement links TRBV20-1 to TRBJ1-2, with D unresolved. Germline assignment: CDR1 DFQATT and CDR2 SNEGSKA (reference sequence). V was cut by 1 base and J by 3 bases, with 6 bases left in between. The CDR3 loop spans 12 amino acids. The CDR3 loop reads CSARGRYYGYTF. Written as DNA, the CDR3 is TGCAGTGCTAGAGGCAGGTACTATGGCTACACCTTC.

The rearrangement uses TRBV10-2 and TRBJ2-1; weak D call: TRBD2 (6 bases). The CDR3 runs 17 residues. The germline V gene encodes CDR1 WSHSY and CDR2 SAAADI. The V and J ends lost 7 bases and 0 bases respectively, with 19 bases between them. CDR3 DNA sequence: TGCGCCAGCAATAAGGCGGGGTCAGTAAGCTCCTACAATGAGCAGTTCTTC. Translation gives CASNKAGSVSSYNEQFF.

To note about this clonotype: A read error may account for a junction end that differs from germline. The chain is built from TRBV6-1 and TRBJ1-6; 8 nucleotides line up with TRBD1. The CDR3 spans 14 residues. The germline V gene has CDR1 MNHNS and CDR2 SASEGT. CDR3 sequence reads: CASNEDQGASPLHF. The DNA for the CDR3 is TGTGCCAGCAATGAAGACCAGGGGGCTTCACCCCTCCACTTT.

The chain has TRBV2 and TRBJ1-5, with D uncertain. The CDR3 contains 14 residues. Germline values: CDR1 SNHLY, CDR2 FYNNEI. The V and J ends lost 4 bases and 2 bases respectively, with 9 bases between them. The CDR3 is CASSGVFGNQPQHF. CDR3 bases: TGTGCCAGCAGTGGGGTATTTGGCAATCAGCCCCAGCATTTT.

The table lists this clonotype with a few counts. This CDR3 is CSALLGGPGTEAFF. In DNA form, the CDR3 reads TGCAGTGCTTTGTTGGGGGGGCCAGGAACTGAAGCTTTCTTT. The chain carries TRBV20-1 and TRBJ1-1; D is perhaps TRBD1 (6 bases). V dropped 5 bases and J dropped 5 bases, with 18 bases sitting between them. Germline CDR1 reads DFQATT; CDR2 reads SNEGSKA (reference sequence). The CDR3 spans 14 residues.